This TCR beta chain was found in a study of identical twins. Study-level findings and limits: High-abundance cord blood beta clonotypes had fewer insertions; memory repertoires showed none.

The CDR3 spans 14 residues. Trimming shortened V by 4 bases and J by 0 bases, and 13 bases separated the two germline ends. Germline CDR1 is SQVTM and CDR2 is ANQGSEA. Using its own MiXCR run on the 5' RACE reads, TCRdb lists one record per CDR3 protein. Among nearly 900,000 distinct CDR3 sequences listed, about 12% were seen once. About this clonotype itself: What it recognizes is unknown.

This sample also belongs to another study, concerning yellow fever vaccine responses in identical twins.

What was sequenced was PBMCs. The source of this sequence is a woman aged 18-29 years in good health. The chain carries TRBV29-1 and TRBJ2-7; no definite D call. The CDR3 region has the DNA TGCAGCGTTGGCCCCCGACTGGCCTCCTACGAGCAGTACTTC. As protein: CSVGPRLASYEQYF.